Sequencing of this T cell receptor beta chain was carried out in a study of blood T cells in healthy people across ages (dated by TCRdb to between 2015 and 2016). Broadly, across the study: Template switching captured roughly one uniquely barcoded TCR beta cDNA molecule per two T cells in model experiments. For two donors (one aged 18 to 30 and one aged 80 or older), the study analyzed two additional independent replicas of 1 million unique cDNA reads from the same blood draw. To avoid experimental bias, donors of different ages were spread randomly across the sequencing lanes. Four age groups were formed from the donors: young (average about 16 years), middle-aged (approximately 39), aged (around 62) and long-lived (roughly 88). The study measured age-related changes in TCR beta repertoire diversity using deep sequencing normalized with unique cDNA molecular identifiers. What the research found in general, with its limitations: Total diversity estimates from one million sequenced T cells were considered lower bounds and underestimates. Observed TCR beta diversity per million T cells fell roughly linearly with age, and a significant reduction was already apparent by age around 40. Because profiling used bulk unsorted PBMCs, naive and antigen-experienced compartments could not be compared conclusively. The long-lived group showed more naive CD4+ T cells, fewer expanded clones and increased TCR diversity than the aged group, suggesting age selection. Donor CMV infection status was unknown, potentially confounding age-related changes in expanded clonotypes. There was a strong correlation between observed TCR beta diversity and the percentage of naive T cells measured by flow cytometry.

The donors were some 39 Caucasian individuals from Russia, aged roughly 6 to 90 years, who were systemically healthy. Each donor gave about 10 milliliters of peripheral blood, drawn into EDTA-treated Vacutainer tubes. Ficoll-Paque density-gradient centrifugation was used to isolate PBMCs, with at least 7 million per sample. Trizol reagent was used to extract total RNA from PBMCs, with at least 5 micrograms per sample. The percentages of naive CD45RAhigh/CD27high T cells were determined by flow cytometry on a PBMC aliquot from every donor. CDR3 length: 17 amino acids, cysteine to phenylalanine. Here the CDR3 DNA is all that survives: 51 bases in frame from base 1. V ends up 3 bases short and J 4 bases short, with an unmatched junction base count of 13. CDR1 SGHRS and CDR2 YFSETQ were looked up in the germline V gene. Concerning this clonotype: This receptor's antigen is unknown. No base qualities exist here, and no much larger clone lies one base off it.

Library construction relied on 5' RACE. TCRdb records Illumina HiSeq 2500 as the sequencer. A second about 7 to 12 cycle PCR used a sample-barcoded 5' primer and a J-beta primer mix. Each TCR beta cDNA molecule received a unique molecular identifier from a template-switch 5' adaptor carrying 12 random nucleotides. Each sample yielded at least 3 million CDR3-containing paired-end reads. First-strand cDNA synthesis was performed from all RNA using the Mint cDNA synthesis kit, with priming by a TRBC-specific oligonucleotide. After uracil-DNA glycosylase treatment, a first 18-cycle PCR used universal primers M1SS and BC2_uni_R on all cDNA. The source study handled its data this way. Normalization of each sample was performed by random selection of 1 million high-quality reads, each carrying a distinct molecular identifier. Reads with shared molecular identifiers were discarded instead of being binned into consensus sequences. CDR3 identification, clonotype clustering and error correction used MiTCR with a Q25 quality threshold and the strictest error-elimination algorithm. Lower-bound total TCR beta diversity was estimated with a nonparametric unseen species model using Euler transformation. TCRdb took the public reads, trimmed them with fastp at Q25, ran MiXCR for clone calling and kept in-frame beta chains. Identical CDR3 protein sequences are pooled into one entry, listed with their most common genes and DNA. The V and J calls shown here were made by TCRdb, not taken from the authors' results. This sample is represented by some 640,000 distinct CDR3 sequences; 25% to 30% of them were singletons. Roughly 14% of the sample goes to the ten largest clones.

The sample comprised blood. The origin of this receptor is a woman aged 80 or over in good health. The chain links TRBV5-1 with TRBJ1-1; a stretch of 9 junction bases matches TRBD1. The CDR3 protein: CASSSRQGVALGTEAFF. The sequence in DNA is TGCGCCAGCAGCTCTAGACAGGGGGTCGCCTTGGGCACTGAAGCTTTCTTT.